Each of the 16 T cell receptor beta chains below was sequenced from the same sample in a study of patients and donors after allogeneic stem cell transplantation. TCRdb re-analysed the RT-PCR reads in MiXCR, keeping a single row per CDR3 protein. This repertoire shows about 410,000 distinct CDR3 sequences, 15% to 20% found once; its top ten account for 6% to 8%. Sequences were obtained from blood, either unsorted or a sorted T cell fraction (not recorded which). These receptor sequences come from a human donor who was either an allogeneic HSCT recipient or a stem cell or donor lymphocyte infusion donor (not recorded which). It is not recorded whose cells these are; they may come from a transplant donor.

The chain uses TRBV7-9 and TRBJ2-1; 7 bases agree with TRBD1. The CDR3 is made up of 9 amino acids. J lost 9 bases, V lost 11 bases, and 1 base had no gene match. Per germline, CDR1 SEHNR and CDR2 FQNEAQ (reference sequence). As DNA, the CDR3 is TGTGCCCAGGGGGTTGAGCAGTTCTTC. It is translated as CAQGVEQFF.

This clonotype was detected only a few times. This chain links TRBV4-1 with TRBJ2-3; 10 positions agree with TRBD2. Trimming removed 8 bases from V and 0 bases from J; junction bases left unmatched: 8. Germline V gene data show CDR1 as MGHRA and CDR2 as YSYEKL. The CDR3 sequence is 16 residues long. CDR3 nucleotide sequence: TGCGCCAGCCTTACGGCTAGCGGGAGTAGCACAGATACGCAGTATTTT. It translates to CASLTASGSSTDTQYF.

This rearrangement joins TRBV7-3 to TRBJ2-5, with D hard to call. The CDR3 is 13 amino acids. Germline V gene lookup returns CDR1 SGHTA and CDR2 FQGTGA. V dropped 1 base and J dropped 1 base, with 4 bases sitting between them. CDR3 amino acids: CASSLMAQETQYF. The CDR3 DNA reads TGTGCCAGCAGCTTAATGGCCCAAGAGACCCAGTACTTC.

V usage is TRBV25-1 and J usage is TRBJ2-3; possibly TRBD2 for D (5 bases). Trimming removed 6 bases from V and 4 bases from J, with 14 bases in between. The CDR3 contains 14 residues. Germline CDR1 reads MGHDK; CDR2 reads SYGVNS. The DNA for the CDR3 is TGTGCCAGCAGACTAGACCAGCCCCCAGATACGCAGTATTTT. Its protein product is CASRLDQPPDTQYF.

The sample holds a few counts of this clonotype. The chain links TRBV6-2 or TRBV6-3 to TRBJ2-7; D not resolved. Germline V gene data show CDR1 as MNHEY and CDR2 as SVGEGT. The V end lost 6 bases, the J end lost 4 bases, and 16 bases lay between the germline ends. CDR3 length: 14 amino acids. The CDR3 bases are TGTGCCAGCAGGCCTTCGACCGACAAATACGAGCAGTACTTC. This codes for CASRPSTDKYEQYF.

The table lists this clonotype with a few counts. The chain combines TRBV7-9 with TRBJ2-3; the D call may be TRBD1 or TRBD2 (6 bases each). Germline loops: CDR1 SEHNR, CDR2 FQNEAQ (reference sequence). CDR3 length equals 16 residues. Trimming removed 3 bases at V and 0 bases at J, with 13 bases between. The CDR3 region is CASSFPQGRSTDTQYF. For the CDR3, the DNA is TGTGCCAGCAGCTTTCCTCAGGGGAGGAGCACAGATACGCAGTATTTT.

This clonotype was counted ten times or more. This chain links TRBV6-1 with TRBJ2-2; TRBD2 aligns across 7 bases. The J segment lost 0 bases and the V segment lost 6 bases, leaving 1 base of the junction unmatched. Germline values: CDR1 MNHNS, CDR2 SASEGT. This CDR3 is built from 14 residues. The CDR3 DNA reads TGTGCCAGCAGCCGGGGGGCGAACACCGGGGAGCTGTTTTTT. It codes for CASSRGANTGELFF.

The chain employs TRBV3-1 and TRBJ2-4; TRBD2 is a possible D gene (5 bases). The germline V and J ends were trimmed by 0 bases and 1 base, with 13 bases remaining between them. Germline V gene sequence: CDR1 LGHDT, CDR2 YNNKEL (reference sequence). This CDR3 is built from 17 residues. CDR3 nucleotides: TGTGCCAGCAGCCAAGACCCGGGAATGGGGGCCAAAAACATTCAGTACTTC. It is translated as CASSQDPGMGAKNIQYF.

This clonotype has more than one count but fewer than ten. V usage is TRBV25-1 and J usage is TRBJ2-7, with D perhaps TRBD1 (6 bases). V lost 7 bases and J lost 4, with 14 bases in between. The CDR3 runs 13 residues. CDR1 MGHDK and CDR2 SYGVNS come from the germline V gene. CDR3 nucleotides: TGTGCCAGCAATTCGGGACATCCTTACGAGCAGTACTTC. It codes for CASNSGHPYEQYF.

J is TRBJ2-5 and V is TRBV2; TRBD2 is a possible D gene (7 bases). Germline V CDR1 and CDR2: SNHLY, FYNNEI. CDR3 size: 16 residues. V was shortened by 3 bases and J by 0 bases, with 14 bases between the two germline ends. The CDR3 bases are TGTGCCAGCAGTGATCAGGGGAGGGGGTACCAAGAGACCCAGTACTTC. Translated, it gives CASSDQGRGYQETQYF.

This clonotype was seen many times. The rearrangement joins TRBV10-3 to TRBJ2-7, with D perhaps matching TRBD2 (6 bases). V was cut by 10 bases and J by 4 bases, with 14 bases left in between. This CDR3 is built from 12 residues. The germline gives CDR1 ENHRY, CDR2 SYGVKD. The CDR3 protein is CATRGSPYEQYF. In DNA, the CDR3 is TGTGCCACTCGGGGGTCCCCGTACGAGCAGTACTTC.

The CDR3 region is CASSSTRVSSGNTIYF. CDR3 DNA sequence: TGTGCCAGCAGCTCCACACGTGTCAGCTCTGGAAACACCATATATTTT. The gene calls are TRBV7-9 and TRBJ1-3; D gene ambiguous. Germline-derived CDR1 and CDR2 are SEHNR and FQNEAQ (reference sequence). The CDR3 runs to 16 residues. V was clipped by 4 bases and J by 0 bases, with 13 bases between them.

This clonotype was counted between two and nine times. V gene TRBV4-3 combines with J gene TRBJ2-3, with no clear D. The CDR3 loop spans 13 amino acids. Germline V gene data show CDR1 as LGHNA and CDR2 as YSLEER. V was shortened by 6 bases and J by 3 bases, with 10 bases between the two germline ends. The CDR3 loop reads CASSPGLTDTQYF. CDR3 coding DNA: TGCGCCAGCAGTCCCGGGCTGACAGATACGCAGTATTTT.

This clonotype was found a few times. The chain uses TRBV4-2 and TRBJ1-5; D remains unclear. The CDR3 is 15 residues long. From germline, CDR1 is LGHNA and CDR2 YNFKEQ. V lost 3 bases and J 0 bases, leaving 9 bases between the germline ends. The DNA of the CDR3 is TGTGCCAGCAGCCATTACAGTTATAGCAATCAGCCCCAGCATTTT. It specifies CASSHYSYSNQPQHF.

This rearrangement joins TRBV5-1 to TRBJ2-3; D is perhaps TRBD2 (5 bases). Germline-derived CDR1 and CDR2 are SGHRS and YFSETQ. The V end was cut by 6 bases, the J end by 3 bases, with 11 bases between. The CDR3 has 13 residues. The CDR3 loop is CASTASRTDTQYF. In nucleotides, the CDR3 is TGCGCCAGCACGGCTAGCCGGACAGATACGCAGTATTTT.

The rearrangement links TRBV20-1 to TRBJ1-4; TRBD1 matches 9 bases. Trimming at V came to 5 bases and at J to 5 bases, leaving 0 bases not matched to a gene. CDR1 and CDR2 from the germline V gene are DFQATT and SNEGSKA (reference sequence). The CDR3 runs to 12 residues. The CDR3 here is CSAGTGNEKLFF. CDR3 nucleotides: TGCAGTGCTGGGACAGGGAATGAAAAACTGTTTTTT.